This T cell receptor (beta chain) emerged from a study of CD8+ T cells in alopecia areata. TCR sequencing used cDNA made by reverse transcription of extracted RNA. Here immunoSEQ multiplex PCR was the method, and the copy in TCRdb shows in-frame clones only, minus some. The sample records about 200,000 clones, 58% being singletons. The sample's treatment: oral pan-JAK inhibitor, 5-10 mg twice daily. CDR3 size: 15 residues. Germline V gives CDR1 SEHNR, CDR2 FQNEAQ (reference sequence). With 3 bases clipped from V and 3 bases from J, the junction kept 3 bases outside the gene matches. This clone was found a few times.

The chain carries TRBV7-9 and TRBJ2-5; 11 positions match TRBD2. The TCR comes from a human donor with alopecia areata. This specimen was CD4+ T cells sorted from blood, taken at week 24, from a patient treated with tofacitinib. CDR3: CASSLGLAAEETQYF. CDR3 nucleotide sequence: TGTGCCAGCAGCTTGGGACTAGCGGCGGAAGAGACCCAGTACTTC.